A single sample gave rise to the 4 T cell receptor beta chains below, sequenced in a study of T cells in narcolepsy. Some clones are missing from TCRdb's copy, which holds only in-frame ones; the method was immunoSEQ multiplex PCR. This table has 34,000 or so clones, over 70% appearing once. The sample comprised memory (CD45RA-) CD4+ T cells from blood. All receptors come from a human donor in good health.

The CDR3 spells CAISENRSSRRSYEQYF. The CDR3 DNA is TGTGCCATCAGTGAGAATCGCAGCTCCCGCCGCTCCTACGAGCAGTACTTC. The V gene is TRBV10-3, the J gene TRBJ2-7; D gene ambiguous. Germline V CDR1 and CDR2: ENHRY, SYGVKD. This CDR3 has 17 amino acids. V lost 2 bases and J 0 bases, leaving 17 bases between the germline ends.

The chain employs TRBV2 and TRBJ2-5, with TRBD2 matching 12 bases. TRBJ2-7 matches the DNA end more closely, so the J call is doubtful. Germline loops: CDR1 SNHLY, CDR2 FYNNEI. The CDR3 is 13 residues long. Here the CDR3 DNA reads TGTGCCAGCCAGACTAGCGGGGGCTACGAGCAGTACTTC. Translating gives CASQTSGGYEQYF.

This clone has just one count. The chain employs TRBV7-9 and TRBJ2-1; TRBD2 matches 7 bases. This CDR3 has 15 residues. J lost 2 bases, V lost 6 bases, and 7 bases had no gene match. In germline, CDR1 is SEHNR, CDR2 FQNEAQ (reference sequence). This CDR3 is CASRPSSGPYNEQFF. The CDR3 DNA reads as TGTGCCAGCAGACCATCTAGCGGACCCTACAATGAGCAGTTCTTC.

Notes on this clone: A much larger clone differs by one base, so this may be a read error. The CDR3 is CASSSSTDTQYF. The CDR3, as DNA: TGTGCCAGCAGCTCTAGCACAGATACGCAGTATTTT. This chain uses TRBV11-2 with TRBJ2-3; D remains ambiguous. V lost 4 bases, J lost 0 bases, and 2 bases lay in between. The CDR3 totals 12 residues. Germline assignment: CDR1 SGHAT and CDR2 FQNNGV.